A selection of T cell receptor beta chains follows, all from one sample in a study of T cells after yellow fever vaccination. TCRdb re-analysed the 5' RACE reads in MiXCR, keeping a single row per CDR3 protein. The sample lists more than 450,000 distinct CDR3 sequences, 21% occurring once. The input for sequencing was PBMCs, taken roughly 20 days after the first yellow fever vaccination. The receptors were gathered from a man younger than 35 who received the YFV17D yellow fever vaccine. Each CDR3 is given with its conserved first and last residue. The order of the fields is clone size, D gene, J gene, V gene, CDR3 protein, CDR3 DNA. The D gene is left open where the match is weak. Not all rows give a size; the values are once, few, many and, for expanded clones, a class.

. | . | TRBJ2-3 | TRBV6-6 | CASSARVVEQYF | TGTGCCAGCAGTGCTAGAGTGGTGGAACAGTATTTT
few | TRBD1 | TRBJ2-1 | TRBV13 | CASSVISDRGGFF | TGTGCCAGCAGCGTGATCTCGGACAGGGGAGGATTCTTC
few | TRBD1 | TRBJ2-1 | TRBV6-5 | CASSYFATGRDEQFF | TGTGCCAGCAGTTACTTTGCGACAGGGAGAGATGAGCAGTTCTTC
. | TRBD1 | TRBJ1-5 | TRBV6-2/TRBV6-3 | CASSPYRGEGNQPQHF | TGTGCCAGCAGTCCATACAGGGGTGAGGGCAATCAGCCCCAGCATTTT
once | . | TRBJ2-5 | TRBV7-9 | CASSITGMLETQYF | TGTGCCAGCAGCATAACGGGGATGCTAGAGACCCAGTACTTC
many | . | TRBJ2-7 | TRBV3-1 | CASSQGPGFLRYEQYF | TGTGCCAGCAGCCAGGGACCGGGGTTCCTGCGCTACGAGCAGTACTTC
. | . | TRBJ2-2 | TRBV6-2/TRBV6-3 | CASKGGQNTGELFF | TGTGCCAGCAAAGGGGGACAAAACACCGGGGAGCTGTTTTTT
. | . | TRBJ1-2 | TRBV29-1 | CSVGRAGYGYTF | TGCAGCGTTGGGCGCGCGGGCTATGGCTACACCTTC
. | . | TRBJ1-6 | TRBV6-1 | CASTLGGGVSPLHF | TGTGCCAGCACCCTAGGGGGGGGAGTTTCACCCCTCCACTTT
many | . | TRBJ2-3 | TRBV12-3/TRBV12-4 | CASSFAGNTDTQYF | TGTGCCAGCAGTTTCGCCGGGAACACAGATACGCAGTATTTT
few | . | TRBJ1-2 | TRBV12-3/TRBV12-4 | CASSLAERGNLNYGYTF | TGTGCCAGCAGTTTAGCGGAAAGGGGCAACCTTAACTATGGCTACACCTTC
many | . | TRBJ2-1 | TRBV28 | CASRLQGRFNEQFF | TGTGCCAGCCGTTTGCAGGGGAGGTTTAATGAGCAGTTCTTC
. | TRBD1 | TRBJ1-5 | TRBV5-1 | CASSWGGTGDQPLHF | TGCGCCAGCAGCTGGGGCGGGACAGGGGACCAGCCCCTGCATTTT
. | . | TRBJ1-4 | TRBV24-1 | CATSDRGNEKLFF | TGTGCCACCAGTGACAGGGGAAATGAAAAACTGTTTTTT
. | TRBD2 | TRBJ2-5 | TRBV20-1 | CSARDSGGAGETQYF | TGCAGTGCTAGAGATAGCGGGGGGGCTGGGGAGACCCAGTACTTC
. | TRBD1 | TRBJ2-5 | TRBV5-1 | CASRTGTGDETQYF | TGCGCCAGCAGAACCGGGACAGGGGATGAGACCCAGTACTTC
. | . | TRBJ2-5 | TRBV10-2 | CASAAGQETQYF | TGCGCCAGCGCGGCAGGCCAAGAGACCCAGTACTTC
few | TRBD1 | TRBJ2-2 | TRBV20-1 | CSAQPGTGDTGELFF | TGCAGTGCGCAACCCGGGACAGGGGACACCGGGGAGCTGTTTTTT
few | . | TRBJ1-1 | TRBV5-1 | CASSLGPAAEAFF | TGCGCCAGCAGCTTGGGGCCAGCCGCTGAAGCTTTCTTT
. | TRBD2 | TRBJ2-1 | TRBV7-2 | CASSSGGAEYEQFF | TGTGCCAGCAGCTCCGGGGGGGCCGAGTATGAGCAGTTCTTC
. | TRBD2 | TRBJ2-7 | TRBV20-1 | CSAGKTSGSSYEQYF | TGCAGTGCGGGAAAGACTAGCGGGAGCTCCTACGAGCAGTACTTC
few | . | TRBJ1-1 | TRBV5-1 | CASREGRTEAFF | TGCGCCAGCAGGGAAGGGAGGACTGAAGCTTTCTTT
. | TRBD1 | TRBJ1-3 | TRBV7-9 | CASSLGRGLRGNTIYF | TGTGCCAGCAGCTTAGGCAGGGGGCTACGAGGAAACACCATATATTTT